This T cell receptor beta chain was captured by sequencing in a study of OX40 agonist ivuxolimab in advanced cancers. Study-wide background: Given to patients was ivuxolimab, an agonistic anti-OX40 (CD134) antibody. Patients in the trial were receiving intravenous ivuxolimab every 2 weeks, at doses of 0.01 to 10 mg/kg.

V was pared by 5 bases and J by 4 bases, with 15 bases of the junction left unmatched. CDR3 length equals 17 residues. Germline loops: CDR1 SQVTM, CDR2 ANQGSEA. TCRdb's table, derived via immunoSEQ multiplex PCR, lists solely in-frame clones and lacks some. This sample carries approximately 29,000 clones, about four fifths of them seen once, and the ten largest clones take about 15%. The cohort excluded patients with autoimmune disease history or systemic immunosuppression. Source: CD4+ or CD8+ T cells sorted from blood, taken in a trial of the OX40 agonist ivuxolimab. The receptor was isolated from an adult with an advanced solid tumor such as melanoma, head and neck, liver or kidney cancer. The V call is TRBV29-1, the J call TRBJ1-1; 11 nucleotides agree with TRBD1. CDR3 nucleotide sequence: TGCAGCGTTCCCGACGCGGGACAGGGGGTCGTGGGCACTGAAGCTTTCTTT. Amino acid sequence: CSVPDAGQGVVGTEAFF.